The 12 T cell receptor beta chains below come from one sample, sequenced in a study of blood T cell repertoires in COVID-19. Measured with immunoSEQ multiplex PCR; TCRdb has only the in-frame clones, and not every one. The sample holds roughly 100,000 clones; about 89% are singletons and the top ten take roughly 3.6%. The specimen was peripheral blood. The source of these receptors is a woman aged 60-75 years with acute or convalescent COVID-19.

In the case of this clone: Other DNA sequences within the sample encode an identical CDR3. This chain uses TRBV18 with TRBJ1-2, with TRBD1 matching 9 bases. The junction had 6 bases not matched to a gene; V was cut back by 1 base and J by 6 bases. Per germline, CDR1 KGHSH and CDR2 LQKENI. The CDR3 runs to 15 residues. CDR3: CASSPQGQGENGYTF. The DNA of the CDR3 is TGTGCCAGCTCACCACAGGGACAGGGTGAGAATGGCTACACCTTC.

The V and J genes are TRBV30 and TRBJ1-5; 7 bases agree with TRBD1. CDR3 length: 16 amino acids. Germline V lookup: CDR1 GTSNPN, CDR2 SVGIG (reference sequence). The junction had 13 bases not matched to a gene; V was cut back by 3 bases and J by 5 bases. DNA of the CDR3: TGTGCCTGGAGCCGGCGACAGGGACTTGGCGATCAGCCCCAGCATTTT. It translates to CAWSRRQGLGDQPQHF.

This clone appeared a few times. The chain has TRBV11-2 and TRBJ1-2; 10 nucleotides align to TRBD1. This CDR3 is built from 14 residues. Germline V gene sequence: CDR1 SGHAT, CDR2 FQNNGV. V trimming: 10 bases; J trimming: 8 bases; junction bases outside the gene matches: 13. The CDR3 DNA reads as TGTGCCACCACCGCCGGGACAGGGGTTATAGGCTACACCTTC. Residues: CATTAGTGVIGYTF.

The chain is built from TRBV21-1 and TRBJ2-1; the table assigns TRBD2, which was not confirmed against the DNA. TRBV21-1 is deemed a pseudogene. This CDR3 region has 15 residues. The DNA of the CDR3 is TGTGCCAGCAGCAAGGTTGGGACTCTGGGCGATGAGCAGTTCTTC. This encodes CASSKVGTLGDEQFF.

The rearrangement uses TRBV21-1 and TRBJ2-1; the D call of TRBD1 is as the table states it, not checked on the DNA. TRBV21-1 is designated a pseudogene. This CDR3 spans 16 amino acids. The CDR3 spells CASRTAGTGECNEQFF. The CDR3 DNA reads as TGTGCCAGCAGAACCGCCGGGACAGGCGAGTGCAATGAGCAGTTCTTC.

The V and J genes are TRBV5-4 and TRBJ1-2; D may be TRBD1 (6 bases). The V gene lost 2 bases and the J gene lost 4 bases, with 9 bases spanning the gap. The CDR3 loop spans 13 amino acids. Germline values: CDR1 SGHNT, CDR2 YYREEE (reference sequence). CDR3 in amino acids: CASSFPGVYGYTF. The CDR3 DNA follows: TGTGCCAGCAGCTTCCCAGGGGTCTATGGCTACACCTTC.

Here the CDR3 reads CSVRPGGTGELFF. In nucleotides, the CDR3 is TGCAGCGTTAGGCCAGGGGGGACCGGGGAGCTGTTTTTT. This chain uses TRBV29-1 with TRBJ2-2; a possible D gene is TRBD1 (7 bases). CDR3 size: 13 residues. Germline CDR1 reads SQVTM; CDR2 reads ANQGSEA. Trimming shortened V by 5 bases and J by 5 bases, and 12 bases separated the two germline ends.

The CDR3 DNA follows: TGTGCCAGCAGCCACGCCACAGGGGCCGGGGAGCTGTTTTTT. This sequence encodes CASSHATGAGELFF. The chain carries TRBV14 and TRBJ2-2; TRBD1 matches at 7 bases. CDR3 length equals 14 residues. Trimming removed 3 bases from V and 6 bases from J; junction bases left unmatched: 4. The germline V gene has CDR1 SGHDN and CDR2 FVKESK.

The chain carries TRBV7-6 and TRBJ2-3; 12 positions match TRBD1. CDR3 size: 15 residues. The J segment lost 4 bases and the V segment lost 5 bases, leaving 4 bases of the junction unmatched. Germline V gene data show CDR1 as SGHVS and CDR2 as FNYEAQ. The CDR3 DNA follows: TGTGCCAGCAGCCTCGGGACAGGGGGCGCAGATACGCAGTATTTT. It specifies CASSLGTGGADTQYF. Supplemented by reference TRBV7-6 and TRBJ2-3, the full variable domain reads GAGVSQSPRYKVTKRGQDVALRCDPISGHVSLYWYRQALGQGPEFLTYFNYEAQQDKSGLPNDRFSAERPEGSISTLTIQRTEQRDSAMYRCASSLGTGGADTQYFGPGTRLTVL.

This rearrangement joins TRBV5-4 to TRBJ2-3, with D possibly matching TRBD1 (6 bases). The V and J ends lost 4 bases and 5 bases respectively, with 20 bases between them. This CDR3 region has 16 residues. Germline V CDR1 and CDR2: SGHNT, YYREEE (reference sequence). The CDR3 nucleotides read TGTGCCAGCAGCCATGGCATGGGGGCCCTCATAGATACGCAGTATTTT. Amino acids: CASSHGMGALIDTQYF.

This clone has only one observation. The chain recombines TRBV6-1 with TRBJ1-5; D not certain. The germline V gene has CDR1 MNHNS and CDR2 SASEGT. Deletions cut 3 bases from V and 3 bases from J, with 15 bases between. This CDR3 has 16 residues. The CDR3 here is CASSDRLWAFNQPQHF. The CDR3 nucleotides are TGTGCCAGCAGTGACCGATTATGGGCTTTCAATCAGCCCCAGCATTTT.

The chain carries TRBV4-1 and TRBJ1-2; no definite D call. The CDR3 consists of 13 residues. CDR1 is MGHRA and CDR2 is YSYEKL in the germline V gene. V was trimmed by 0 bases and J by 5 bases, leaving 7 bases between them. CDR3 protein: CASSQEARYGYTF. As DNA, the CDR3 is TGCGCCAGCAGCCAAGAGGCTCGTTATGGCTACACCTTC.